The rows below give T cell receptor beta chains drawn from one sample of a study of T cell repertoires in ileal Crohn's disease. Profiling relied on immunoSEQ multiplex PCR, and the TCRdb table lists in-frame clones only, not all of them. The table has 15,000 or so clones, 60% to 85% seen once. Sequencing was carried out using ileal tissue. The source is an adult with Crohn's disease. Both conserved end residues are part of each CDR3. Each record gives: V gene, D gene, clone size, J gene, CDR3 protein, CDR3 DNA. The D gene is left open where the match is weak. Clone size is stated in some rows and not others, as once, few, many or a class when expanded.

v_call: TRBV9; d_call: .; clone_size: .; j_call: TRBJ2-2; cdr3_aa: CASSVGPRDTGELFF; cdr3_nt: TGTGCCAGCAGCGTAGGACCCAGGGACACCGGGGAGCTGTTTTTT
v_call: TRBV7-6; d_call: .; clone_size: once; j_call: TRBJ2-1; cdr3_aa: CASSPGTFNEQFF; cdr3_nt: TGTGCCAGCAGCCCCGGGACTTTCAATGAGCAGTTCTTC
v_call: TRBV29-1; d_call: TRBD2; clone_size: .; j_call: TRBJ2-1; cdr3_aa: CSVELAGVGLVDEQFF; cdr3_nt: TGCAGCGTTGAACTAGCGGGAGTCGGGCTAGTGGATGAGCAGTTCTTC
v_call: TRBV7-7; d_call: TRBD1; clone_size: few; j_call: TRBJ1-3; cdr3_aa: CASSLDRGNTIYF; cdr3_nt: TGTGCCAGCAGCTTGGACAGGGGGAACACCATATATTTT
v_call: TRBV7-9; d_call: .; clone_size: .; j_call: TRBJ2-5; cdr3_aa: CASSLPVTETQYF; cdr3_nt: TGTGCCAGCAGCTTGCCAGTTACAGAGACCCAGTACTTC
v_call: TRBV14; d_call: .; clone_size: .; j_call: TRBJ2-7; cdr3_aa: CASSQAIPGDEQYF; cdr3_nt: TGTGCCAGCAGCCAAGCGATCCCTGGGGACGAGCAGTACTTC
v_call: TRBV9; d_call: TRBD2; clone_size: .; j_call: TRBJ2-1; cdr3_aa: CASSASGNSYNEQFF; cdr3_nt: TGTGCCAGCAGCGCTAGCGGGAACTCCTACAATGAGCAGTTCTTC
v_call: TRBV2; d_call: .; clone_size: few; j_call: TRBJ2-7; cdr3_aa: CASIETEFFYEQYF; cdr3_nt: TGTGCCAGCATTGAGACCGAGTTTTTCTACGAGCAGTACTTC
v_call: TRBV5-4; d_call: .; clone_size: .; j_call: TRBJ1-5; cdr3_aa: CASSLAGGWGQPQHF; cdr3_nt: TGTGCCAGCAGCTTGGCGGGGGGATGGGGTCAGCCCCAGCATTTT
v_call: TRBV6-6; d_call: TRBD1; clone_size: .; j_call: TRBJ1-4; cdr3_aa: CASSYSLQGANEKLFF; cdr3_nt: TGTGCCAGCAGTTACTCCCTCCAGGGGGCGAATGAAAAACTGTTTTTT
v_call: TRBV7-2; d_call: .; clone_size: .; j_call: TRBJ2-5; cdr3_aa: CASSVGGVQETQYF; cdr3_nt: TGTGCCAGCAGCGTAGGGGGAGTACAAGAGACCCAGTACTTC
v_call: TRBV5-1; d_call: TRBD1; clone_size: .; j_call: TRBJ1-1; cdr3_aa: CASSVKLPGQGANTEAFF; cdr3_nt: TGCGCCAGCAGCGTCAAATTACCGGGACAGGGGGCGAACACTGAAGCTTTCTTT
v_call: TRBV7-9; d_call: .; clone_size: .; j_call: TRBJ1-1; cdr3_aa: CASSLLAGNTEAFF; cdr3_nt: TGTGCCAGCAGCTTACTAGCTGGTAACACTGAAGCTTTCTTT
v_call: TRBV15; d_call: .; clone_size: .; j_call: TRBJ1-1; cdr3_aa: CATSRGWQTEAFF; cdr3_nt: TGTGCCACCAGCAGAGGGTGGCAAACTGAAGCTTTCTTT
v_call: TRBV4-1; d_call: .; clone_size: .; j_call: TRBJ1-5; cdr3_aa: CASSQESGLAAQHF; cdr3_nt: TGCGCCAGCAGCCAAGAAAGCGGGTTAGCGGCCCAGCATTTT
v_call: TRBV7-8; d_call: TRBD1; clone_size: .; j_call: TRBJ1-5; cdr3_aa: CASSSPRGQSNQPQHF; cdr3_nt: TGTGCCAGCAGCTCCCCTAGGGGGCAAAGCAATCAGCCCCAGCATTTT
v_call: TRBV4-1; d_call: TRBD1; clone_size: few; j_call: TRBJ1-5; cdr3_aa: CASSQEQGGRRPQHF; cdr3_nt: TGCGCCAGCAGCCAAGAACAAGGGGGCCGGCGGCCCCAGCATTTT